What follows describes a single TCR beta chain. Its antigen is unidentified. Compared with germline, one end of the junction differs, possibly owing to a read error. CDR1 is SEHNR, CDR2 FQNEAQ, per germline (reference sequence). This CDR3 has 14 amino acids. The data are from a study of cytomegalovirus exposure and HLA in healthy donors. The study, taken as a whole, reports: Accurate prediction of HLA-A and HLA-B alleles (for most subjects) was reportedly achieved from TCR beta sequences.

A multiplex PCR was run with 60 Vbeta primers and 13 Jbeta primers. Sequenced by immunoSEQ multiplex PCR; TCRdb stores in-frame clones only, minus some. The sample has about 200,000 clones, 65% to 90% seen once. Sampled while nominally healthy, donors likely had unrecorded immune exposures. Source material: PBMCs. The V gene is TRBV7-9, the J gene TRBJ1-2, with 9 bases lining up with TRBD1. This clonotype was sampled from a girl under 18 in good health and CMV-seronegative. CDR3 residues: CSSSSRTGEYGYTF. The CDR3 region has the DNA TGTTCCAGCAGCTCCCGGACAGGGGAGTATGGCTACACCTTC. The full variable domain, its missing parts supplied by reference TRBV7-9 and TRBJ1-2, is DTGVSQNPRHKITKRGQNVTFRCDPISEHNRLYWYRQTLGQGPEFLTYFQNEAQLEKSRLLSDRFSAERPKGSFSTLEIQRTEQGDSAMYLCSSSSRTGEYGYTFGSGTRLTVV.